What follows describes a single T cell receptor beta chain. TCRdb's copy holds only in-frame clones and misses some; the assay was immunoSEQ multiplex PCR. The sample lists over 15,000 clones, approximately 70% occurring once. This sample stems from a study of neoadjuvant anti-PD-1 for oral cavity cancer. In the study overall: Most patients had three to four biweekly doses of 3 mg/kg nivolumab before resection.

The CDR3 is made up of 12 amino acids. CDR1 SGHDT and CDR2 YYEEEE come from the germline V gene. V dropped 4 bases and J dropped 10 bases, with 12 bases sitting between them. Sequenced here: PBMCs, sampled before nivolumab (anti-PD-1) treatment. This receptor was identified in a person between 40 and 79 years old with oral cavity squamous cell carcinoma. V and J are TRBV5-6 and TRBJ2-1; D is ambiguous. The CDR3 sequence is CASSAESDEQFF. For the CDR3, the DNA is TGTGCCAGCAGCGCCGAGAGTGACGAGCAGTTCTTC.